The following is a T cell receptor beta chain sequence with its context. This entry belongs to a study of blood T cell repertoires in COVID-19. In the study's own analysis: Amplifying reference gene primers gave estimates of nucleated cell counts. TCRdb's copy holds only in-frame clones and misses some; the assay was immunoSEQ multiplex PCR. V, J and clone size derive from that table, while D and trimming were established from the DNA sequence. The sample holds 250,000 or so clones, around 90% seen once. This study enrolled people aged roughly 18 to 90 from roughly 24 US geographic areas. The CDR3 is 18 amino acids. Germline lookup yields CDR1 KGHDR and CDR2 SFDVKD. V was trimmed by 1 base and J by 8 bases, leaving 23 bases between them.

The rearrangement uses TRBV24-1 and TRBJ1-3; D ambiguous. The receptor comes from a man in his forties who had been exposed to COVID-19. The specimen was PBMCs or T cells enriched from blood (not recorded which). CDR3 DNA sequence: TGTGCCACCAGTGATTTAGGACGAGGGTTAGGTTCGTGGGACACCATATATTTT. Protein sequence: CATSDLGRGLGSWDTIYF.